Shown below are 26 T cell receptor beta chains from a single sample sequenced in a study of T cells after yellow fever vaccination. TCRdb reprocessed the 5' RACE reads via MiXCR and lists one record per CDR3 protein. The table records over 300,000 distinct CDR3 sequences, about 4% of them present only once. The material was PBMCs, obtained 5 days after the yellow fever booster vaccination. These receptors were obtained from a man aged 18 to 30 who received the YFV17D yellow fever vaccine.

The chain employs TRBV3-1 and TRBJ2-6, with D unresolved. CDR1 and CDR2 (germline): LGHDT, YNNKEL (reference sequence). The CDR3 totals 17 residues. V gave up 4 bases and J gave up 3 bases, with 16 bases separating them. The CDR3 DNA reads TGTGCCAGCAGCCCTACAGCCCTAGAAAGTGGGGCCAACGTCCTGACTTTC. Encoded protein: CASSPTALESGANVLTF. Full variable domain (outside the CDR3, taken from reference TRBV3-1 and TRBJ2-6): DTAVSQTPKYLVTQMGNDKSIKCEQNLGHDTMYWYKQDSKKFLKIMFSYNNKELIINETVPNRFSPKSPDKAHLNLHINSLELGDSAVYFCASSPTALESGANVLTFGAGSRLTVL.

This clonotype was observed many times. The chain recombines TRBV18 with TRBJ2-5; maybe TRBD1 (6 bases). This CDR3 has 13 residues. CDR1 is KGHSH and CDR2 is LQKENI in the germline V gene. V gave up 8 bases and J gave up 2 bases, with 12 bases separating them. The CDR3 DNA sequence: TGTGCCAGCCAAGGGACACCGCAAGAGACCCAGTACTTC. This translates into CASQGTPQETQYF.

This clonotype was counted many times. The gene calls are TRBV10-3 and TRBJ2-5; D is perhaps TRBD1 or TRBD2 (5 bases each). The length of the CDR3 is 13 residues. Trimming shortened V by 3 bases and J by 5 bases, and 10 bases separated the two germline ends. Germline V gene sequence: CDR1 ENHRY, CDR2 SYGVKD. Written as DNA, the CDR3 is TGTGCCATCAGTGAAGGCAGGGACGAGACCCAGTACTTC. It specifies CAISEGRDETQYF.

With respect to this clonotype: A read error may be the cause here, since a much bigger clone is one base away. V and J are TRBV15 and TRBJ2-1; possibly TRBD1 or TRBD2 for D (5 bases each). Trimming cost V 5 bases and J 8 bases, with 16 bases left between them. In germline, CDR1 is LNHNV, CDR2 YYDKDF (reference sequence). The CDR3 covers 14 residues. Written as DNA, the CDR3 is TGTGCCACCAGCTCCCACCTCGGGGCCTATGAGCAGTTCTTC. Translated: CATSSHLGAYEQFF. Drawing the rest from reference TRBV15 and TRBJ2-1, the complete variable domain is DAMVIQNPRYQVTQFGKPVTLSCSQTLNHNVMYWYQQKSSQAPKLLFHYYDKDFNNEADTPDNFQSRRPNTSFCFLDIRSPGLGDTAMYLCATSSHLGAYEQFFGPGTRLTVL.

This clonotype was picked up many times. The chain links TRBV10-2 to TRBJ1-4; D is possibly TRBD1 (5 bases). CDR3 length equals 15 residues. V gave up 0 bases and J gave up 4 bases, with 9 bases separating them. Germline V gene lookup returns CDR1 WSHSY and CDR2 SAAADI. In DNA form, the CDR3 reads TGCGCCAGCAGTGAGTCAAGGGGCGGTAATGAAAAACTGTTTTTT. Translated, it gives CASSESRGGNEKLFF.

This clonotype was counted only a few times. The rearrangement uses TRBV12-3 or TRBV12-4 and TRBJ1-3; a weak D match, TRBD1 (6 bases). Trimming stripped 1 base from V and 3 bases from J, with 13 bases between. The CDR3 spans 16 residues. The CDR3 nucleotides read TGTGCCAGCAGTTTAGTGGGACAAAGAAGTGGAAACACCATATATTTT. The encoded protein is CASSLVGQRSGNTIYF.

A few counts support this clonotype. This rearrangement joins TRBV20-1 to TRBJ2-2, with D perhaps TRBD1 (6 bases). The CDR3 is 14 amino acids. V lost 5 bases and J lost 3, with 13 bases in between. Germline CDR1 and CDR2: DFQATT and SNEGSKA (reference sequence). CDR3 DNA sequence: TGCAGTGCTTATCCGGGACAAGACACCGGGGAGCTGTTTTTT. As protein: CSAYPGQDTGELFF.

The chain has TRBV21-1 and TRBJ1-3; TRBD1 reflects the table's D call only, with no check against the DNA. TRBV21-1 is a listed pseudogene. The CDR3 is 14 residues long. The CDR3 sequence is CAKTDRDAGNTIYF. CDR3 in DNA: TGTGCCAAGACCGACAGGGACGCTGGAAACACCATATATTTT.

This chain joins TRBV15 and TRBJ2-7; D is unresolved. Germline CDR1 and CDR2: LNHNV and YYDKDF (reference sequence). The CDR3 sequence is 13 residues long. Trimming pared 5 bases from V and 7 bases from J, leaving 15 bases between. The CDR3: CATSPYGEQEQYF. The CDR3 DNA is TGTGCCACCAGCCCCTATGGCGAGCAGGAGCAGTACTTC.

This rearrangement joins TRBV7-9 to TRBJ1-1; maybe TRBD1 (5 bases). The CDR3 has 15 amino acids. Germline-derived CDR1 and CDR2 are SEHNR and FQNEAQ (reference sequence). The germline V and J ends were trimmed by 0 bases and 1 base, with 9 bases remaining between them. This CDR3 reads CASSLAGARNTEAFF. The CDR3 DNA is TGTGCCAGCAGCTTAGCCGGGGCTCGGAACACTGAAGCTTTCTTT.

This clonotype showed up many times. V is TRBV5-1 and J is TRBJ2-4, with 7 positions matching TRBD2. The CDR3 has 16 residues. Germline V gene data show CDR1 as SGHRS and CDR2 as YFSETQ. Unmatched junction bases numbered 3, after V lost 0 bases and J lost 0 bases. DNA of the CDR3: TGCGCCAGCAGCTTGGTAGCGGGCCTAGCCAAAAACATTCAGTACTTC. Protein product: CASSLVAGLAKNIQYF.

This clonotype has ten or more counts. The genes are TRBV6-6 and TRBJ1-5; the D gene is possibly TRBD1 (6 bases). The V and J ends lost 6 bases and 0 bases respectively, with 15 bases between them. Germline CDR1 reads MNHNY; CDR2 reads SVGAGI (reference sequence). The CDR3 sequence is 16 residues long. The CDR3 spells CASSWGGGGSNQPQHF. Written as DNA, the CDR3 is TGTGCCAGCAGCTGGGGAGGGGGGGGTAGCAATCAGCCCCAGCATTTT.

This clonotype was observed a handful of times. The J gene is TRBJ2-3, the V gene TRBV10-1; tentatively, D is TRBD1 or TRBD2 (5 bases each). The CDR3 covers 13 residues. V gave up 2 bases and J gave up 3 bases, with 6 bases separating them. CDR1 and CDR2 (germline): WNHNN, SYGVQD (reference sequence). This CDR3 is CASSEGGTDTQYF. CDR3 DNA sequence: TGCGCCAGCAGTGAGGGGGGTACAGATACGCAGTATTTT.

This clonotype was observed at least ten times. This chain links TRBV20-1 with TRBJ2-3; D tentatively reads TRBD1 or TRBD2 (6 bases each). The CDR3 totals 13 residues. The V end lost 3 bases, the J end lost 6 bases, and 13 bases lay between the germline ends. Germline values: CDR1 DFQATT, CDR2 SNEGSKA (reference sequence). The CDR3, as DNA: TGCAGTGCTAGTTCTGGGGGGCCGGATACGCAGTATTTT. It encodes CSASSGGPDTQYF.

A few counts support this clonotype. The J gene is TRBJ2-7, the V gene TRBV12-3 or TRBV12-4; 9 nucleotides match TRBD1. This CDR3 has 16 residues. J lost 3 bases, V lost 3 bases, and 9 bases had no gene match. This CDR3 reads CASSLGTGFGGYEQYF. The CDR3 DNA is TGTGCCAGCAGTTTGGGGACAGGGTTCGGCGGCTACGAGCAGTACTTC.

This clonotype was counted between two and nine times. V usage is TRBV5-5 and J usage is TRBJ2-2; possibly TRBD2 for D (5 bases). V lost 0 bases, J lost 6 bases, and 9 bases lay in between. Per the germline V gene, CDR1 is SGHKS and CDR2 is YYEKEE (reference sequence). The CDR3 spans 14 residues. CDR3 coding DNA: TGTGCCAGCAGCTTGGTGAGGGTTTCCGGGGAGCTGTTTTTT. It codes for CASSLVRVSGELFF.

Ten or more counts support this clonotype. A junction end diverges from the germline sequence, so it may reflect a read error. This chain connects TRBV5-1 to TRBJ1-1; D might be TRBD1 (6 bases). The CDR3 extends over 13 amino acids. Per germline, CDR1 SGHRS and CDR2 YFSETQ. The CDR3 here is CASSLAGVTEAFF. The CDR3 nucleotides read TGTGCCAGCAGCTTAGCAGGGGTAACTGAAGCTTTCTTT.

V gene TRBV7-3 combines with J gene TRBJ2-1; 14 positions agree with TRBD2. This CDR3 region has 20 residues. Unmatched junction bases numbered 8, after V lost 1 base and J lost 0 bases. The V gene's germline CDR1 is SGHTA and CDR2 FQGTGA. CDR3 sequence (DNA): TGTGCCAGCAGCTTAAGCGAGGGACTAGCGGGGGCTAGCTCCTACAATGAGCAGTTCTTC. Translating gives CASSLSEGLAGASSYNEQFF. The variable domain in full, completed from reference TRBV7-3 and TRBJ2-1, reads GAGVSQTPSNKVTEKGKYVELRCDPISGHTALYWYRQSLGQGPEFLIYFQGTGAADDSGLPNDRFFAVRPEGSVSTLKIQRTERGDSAVYLCASSLSEGLAGASSYNEQFFGPGTRLTVL.

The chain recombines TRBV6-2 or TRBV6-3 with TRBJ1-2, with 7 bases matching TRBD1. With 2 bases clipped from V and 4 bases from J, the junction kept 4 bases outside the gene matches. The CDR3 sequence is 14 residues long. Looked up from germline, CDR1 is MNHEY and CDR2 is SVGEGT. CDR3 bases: TGTGCCAGCAGTTACGACAGGGTGACCTATGGCTACACCTTC. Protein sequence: CASSYDRVTYGYTF.

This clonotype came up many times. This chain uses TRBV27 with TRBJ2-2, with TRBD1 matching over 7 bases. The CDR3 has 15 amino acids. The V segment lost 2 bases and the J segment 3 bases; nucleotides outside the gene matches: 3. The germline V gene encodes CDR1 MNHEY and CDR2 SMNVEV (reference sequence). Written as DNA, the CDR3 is TGTGCCAGCAGTTTAAGACAGGGAGACACCGGGGAGCTGTTTTTT. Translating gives CASSLRQGDTGELFF.

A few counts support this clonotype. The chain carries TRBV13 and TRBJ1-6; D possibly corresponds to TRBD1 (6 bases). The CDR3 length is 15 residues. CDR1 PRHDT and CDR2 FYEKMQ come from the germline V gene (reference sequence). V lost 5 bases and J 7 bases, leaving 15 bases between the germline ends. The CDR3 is CASSPGGAANSPLHF. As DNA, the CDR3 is TGTGCCAGCAGCCCCGGGGGGGCAGCAAATTCACCCCTCCACTTT.

Written as DNA, the CDR3 is TGTGCCAGCATGGACAGAGGGGTCAACGAGCAGTACTTC. It codes for CASMDRGVNEQYF. This chain uses TRBV2 with TRBJ2-7; D perhaps matches TRBD1 (6 bases). CDR1 and CDR2 from the germline V gene are SNHLY and FYNNEI. The CDR3 extends over 13 amino acids. The germline V and J ends were trimmed by 7 bases and 5 bases, with 15 bases remaining between them.

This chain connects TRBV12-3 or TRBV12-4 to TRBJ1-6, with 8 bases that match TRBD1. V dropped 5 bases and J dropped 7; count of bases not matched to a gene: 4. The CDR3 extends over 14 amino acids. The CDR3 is CASSPGGKNSPLHF. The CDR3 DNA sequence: TGTGCCAGCAGTCCAGGGGGCAAGAATTCACCCCTCCACTTT.

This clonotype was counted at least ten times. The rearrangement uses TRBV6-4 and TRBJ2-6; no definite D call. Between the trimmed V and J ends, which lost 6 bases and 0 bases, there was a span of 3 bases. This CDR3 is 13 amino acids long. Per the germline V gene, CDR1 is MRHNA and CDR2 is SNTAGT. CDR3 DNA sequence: TGTGCCAGCAGCTCCTCTGGGGCCAACGTCCTGACTTTC. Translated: CASSSSGANVLTF.

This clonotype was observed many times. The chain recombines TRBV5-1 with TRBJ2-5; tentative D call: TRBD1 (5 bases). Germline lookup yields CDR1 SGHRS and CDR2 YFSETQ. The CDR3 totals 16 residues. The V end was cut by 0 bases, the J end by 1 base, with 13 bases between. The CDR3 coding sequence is TGCGCCAGCAGCTTGGCCCAGGGTAGCAGCCAAGAGACCCAGTACTTC. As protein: CASSLAQGSSQETQYF.

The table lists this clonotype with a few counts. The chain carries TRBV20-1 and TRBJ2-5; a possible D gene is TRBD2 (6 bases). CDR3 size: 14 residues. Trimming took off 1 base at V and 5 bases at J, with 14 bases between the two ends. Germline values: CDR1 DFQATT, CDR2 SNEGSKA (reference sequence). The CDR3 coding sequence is TGCAGTGCTAGAGTTCCCCGGGGGAGGGAGACCCAGTACTTC. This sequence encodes CSARVPRGRETQYF.